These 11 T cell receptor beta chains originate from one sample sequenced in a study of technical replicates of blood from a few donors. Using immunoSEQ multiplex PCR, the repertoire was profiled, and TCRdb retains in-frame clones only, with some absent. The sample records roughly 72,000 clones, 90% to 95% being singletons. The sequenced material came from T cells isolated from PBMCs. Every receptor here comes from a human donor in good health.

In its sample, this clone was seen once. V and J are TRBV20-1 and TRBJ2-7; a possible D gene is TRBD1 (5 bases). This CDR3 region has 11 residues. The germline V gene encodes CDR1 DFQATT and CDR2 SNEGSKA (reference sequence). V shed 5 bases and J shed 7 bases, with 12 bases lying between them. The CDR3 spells CSAPMGPEQYF. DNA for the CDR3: TGCAGTGCTCCCATGGGGCCGGAGCAGTACTTC.

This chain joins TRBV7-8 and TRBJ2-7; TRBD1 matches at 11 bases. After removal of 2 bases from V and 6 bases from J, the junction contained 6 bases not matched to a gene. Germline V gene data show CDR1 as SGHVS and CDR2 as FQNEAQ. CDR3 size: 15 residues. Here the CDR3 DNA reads TGTGCCAGCAGCTTACCGTGGACAGGGGGCTCCGAGCAGTACTTC. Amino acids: CASSLPWTGGSEQYF.

CDR3 amino acids: CASSKGQGNTIYF. CDR3 bases: TGTGCCAGCAGTAAGGGACAGGGGAACACCATATATTTT. The genes are TRBV6-5 and TRBJ1-3; TRBD1 matches at 10 bases. The germline CDR1 and CDR2 sequences are MNHEY and SVGAGI. This CDR3 spans 13 amino acids. With V trimmed by 5 bases and J by 7 bases, 2 bases remained unmatched.

As DNA, the CDR3 is TGTGCCAGCAGTATGGTCAGGGGGCTCACCGGGGAGCTGTTTTTT. It encodes CASSMVRGLTGELFF. The gene calls are TRBV27 and TRBJ2-2, with 8 bases lining up with TRBD1. Trimming removed 5 bases from V and 4 bases from J; junction bases left unmatched: 6. The CDR3 consists of 15 residues. Germline V CDR1 and CDR2: MNHEY, SMNVEV (reference sequence).

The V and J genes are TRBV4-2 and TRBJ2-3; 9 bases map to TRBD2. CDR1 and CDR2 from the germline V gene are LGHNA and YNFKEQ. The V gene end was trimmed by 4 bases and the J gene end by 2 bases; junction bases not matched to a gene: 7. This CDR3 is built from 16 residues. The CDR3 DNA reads TGTGCCAGCAGCCCCGCGACTAGCGGCTACACAGATACGCAGTATTTT. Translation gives CASSPATSGYTDTQYF.

The CDR3 region has the DNA TGTGCCAGCAGCAAGGCGGGGGTAGCCAAAAACATTCAGTACTTC. This encodes CASSKAGVAKNIQYF. This sequence joins TRBV14 and TRBJ2-4, with 7 bases aligning to TRBD2. Germline V gene data show CDR1 as SGHDN and CDR2 as FVKESK. The CDR3 is 15 residues long. Germline trimming cut 5 bases from V and 0 bases from J; bases unmatched to any gene: 4.

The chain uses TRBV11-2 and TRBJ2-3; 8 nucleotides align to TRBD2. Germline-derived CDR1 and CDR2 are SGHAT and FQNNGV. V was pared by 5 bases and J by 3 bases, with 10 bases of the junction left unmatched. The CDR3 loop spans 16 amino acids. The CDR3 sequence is CASSPPMREATDTQYF. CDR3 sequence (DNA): TGTGCCAGCAGCCCACCTATGCGGGAGGCTACAGATACGCAGTATTTT.

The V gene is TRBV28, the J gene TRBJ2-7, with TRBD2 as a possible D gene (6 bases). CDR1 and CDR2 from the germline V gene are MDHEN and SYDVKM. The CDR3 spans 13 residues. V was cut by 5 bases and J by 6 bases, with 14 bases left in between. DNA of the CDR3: TGTGCCAGCAGTCAGGGAGGCTACCTCGAGCAGTACTTC. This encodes CASSQGGYLEQYF.

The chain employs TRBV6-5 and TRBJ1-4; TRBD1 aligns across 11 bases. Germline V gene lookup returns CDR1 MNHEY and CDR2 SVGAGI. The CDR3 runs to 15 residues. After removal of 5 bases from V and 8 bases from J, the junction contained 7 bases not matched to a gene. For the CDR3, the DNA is TGTGCCAGCAGTCCCGACGGACAGGGGGCAGAAAAACTGTTTTTT. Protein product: CASSPDGQGAEKLFF.

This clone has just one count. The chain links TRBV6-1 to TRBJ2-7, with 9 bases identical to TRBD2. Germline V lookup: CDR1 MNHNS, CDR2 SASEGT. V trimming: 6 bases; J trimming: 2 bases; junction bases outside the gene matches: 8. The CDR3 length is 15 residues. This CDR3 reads CASSLDSGRPYEQYF. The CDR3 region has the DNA TGTGCCAGCAGCCTAGATAGCGGGAGACCCTACGAGCAGTACTTC.

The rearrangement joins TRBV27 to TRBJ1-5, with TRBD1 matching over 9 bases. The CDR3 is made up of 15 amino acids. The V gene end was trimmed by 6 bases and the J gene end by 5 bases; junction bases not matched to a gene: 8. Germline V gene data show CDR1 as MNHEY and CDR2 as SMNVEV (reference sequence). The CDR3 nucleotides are TGTGCCAGCAGCCCGGGACAGGGAGTTCATCAGCCCCAGCATTTT. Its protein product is CASSPGQGVHQPQHF.